Listed here is a single T cell receptor (beta chain). Germline assignment: CDR1 LNHDA and CDR2 SQIVND (reference sequence). CDR3 length: 15 amino acids. Trimming removed 6 bases from V and 9 bases from J; junction bases left unmatched: 11. Authors' analysis steps: Amplification from reference gene primers served as the basis for estimated nucleated cell counts. Produced via immunoSEQ multiplex PCR; TCRdb's table is partial and in-frame only. That table gives V, J and clone size, and the DNA gave D and trimming. The table shows about 230,000 clones, with under 90% occurring only once. Followed over time, Seattle patients had been enrolled while infection was active. The data were taken from a study of blood T cell repertoires in COVID-19. Study information: Sites across the United States, Italy and Spain contributed samples from acute and convalescent COVID-19. Sources were T cells, B-cell-depleted T cells, or PBMCs; the material itself was cDNA or gDNA.

The rearrangement uses TRBV19 and TRBJ2-1; 10 positions agree with TRBD2. Specimen: peripheral blood. The TCR was taken from a man over 45 with COVID-19, enrolled during active disease. The CDR3: CASRTTGLALGEQFF. The CDR3 coding sequence is TGTGCCAGTAGAACTACGGGACTAGCGCTAGGTGAGCAGTTCTTC.